Detailed here is one T cell receptor (beta chain). This clonotype showed up just once. Its antigen is unknown. Base qualities are not at hand, and no much larger clone is one base apart. A lone read offers only weak evidence. V drops 8 bases and J drops 11 bases, leaving 10 bases in between. CDR1 and CDR2, looked up from the germline V gene (reference sequence), are MNHEY and SMNVEV. From its cysteine to its valine, the CDR3 spans 9 amino acids. Only the CDR3 part of the read is kept: 27 bases, read in frame from the first base. This sample is part of a study of T-cell reconstitution after alpha-beta-depleted transplantation in children (dated by TCRdb to about 2016). Study-level background: T-cell immune reconstitution after TCRalphabeta/CD19-depleted allogeneic hematopoietic cell transplantation in children was quantitatively tracked in the study by means of TCR repertoire profiling.

What the authors observed across the whole study: In some patients, the high TCRbeta diversity seen at day 60 was put down to recipient T cells and intrathymic progenitors that had survived conditioning. The apparently early recovery of alphabetaT-cell counts about two months after transplant reportedly depended on only several hundred rapidly expanded clones that came from non-depleted graft cells. Hyperexpanded clone frequencies declined over subsequent months; after one year, T-cell counts and TCRbeta diversity were mostly attributed to newly produced T cells.

Library prep was done by PCR. The instrument was an Illumina HiSeq 2500. To normalize quantification of the TCRbeta repertoire, the TCR libraries were built with molecular barcoding that relied on unique molecular identifiers. TCRdb cleaned the public reads at Q25 with fastp, built clones with MiXCR and kept in-frame beta chains. Identical CDR3 proteins give one entry, which carries the most common genes and DNA. The sample contains about 590,000 distinct CDR3 sequences, roughly 13% of them found a single time. The top ten hold 2.2% of the sample. Sample treatment or condition, as interpreted from the label and publication: allogeneic hematopoietic cell transplantation with graft depleted of TCRalphabeta T cells and CD19 B cells. Transplant recipients were children who received TCRalphabeta/CD19-depleted allogeneic hematopoietic cell grafts.

This sequence uses TRBV27 and TRBJ2-7; the D segment cannot be called with confidence. This TCR was sampled from a male patient under 18 who had a stem cell transplant for acute myeloid leukemia, so the T cells may come from the graft donor. This specimen was PBMCs, mostly from graft donor cells, taken 360 days after TCRalphabeta/CD19-depleted stem cell transplant. The DNA is TGTGCCAGCCCCTTCCCCGAGTACGTC. The encoded protein is CASPFPEYV.